The rows below give T cell receptor beta chains drawn from one sample of a study of blood T cells in healthy people across ages. TCRdb fed the 5' RACE reads into MiXCR, producing one record per CDR3 protein. The repertoire includes 730,000 or so distinct CDR3 sequences, about 43% of them detected once, and around 32% sits in the top ten. The sequencing sample was made of blood. The source is a man of 80 years or more in good health. Both conserved end residues are trimmed from each CDR3. The D gene is left open where the match is weak. For some rows the clone size is stated as once, few or many, or as a class when expanded; others skip it.

NA	TRBV12-3/TRBV12-4	TRBJ1-2	NA	ASSSPPGVGYGYT
few	TRBV20-1	TRBJ2-1	TRBD2	SASLGSGNIPLYNEQF
NA	TRBV28	NA	TRBD2	ASTLAASGKQATQY
NA	TRBV18	TRBJ2-1	NA	ASSPTGGSSYNEQF
NA	TRBV6-1	TRBJ2-3	NA	ASSEGLGGLSSTDTQY
once	TRBV3-1	TRBJ2-4	TRBD2	ASSHRLAGDAKNIQY
few	TRBV20-1	TRBJ1-1	NA	SATRASAEAF
NA	TRBV20-1	TRBJ2-5	NA	SASIREETQY
NA	TRBV30	TRBJ1-1	NA	AWARRLRDEAF
NA	TRBV20-1	TRBJ2-2	NA	SARDRHVGNQNTGELF
NA	TRBV12-3/TRBV12-4	TRBJ2-6	NA	ASSTDRSSGANVLT
few	TRBV7-9	TRBJ2-7	NA	ASSLIEGVEQY
few	TRBV6-2/TRBV6-3	TRBJ2-5	NA	ASSYSTFGQETQY
few	TRBV27	TRBJ2-2	TRBD1	ASSWTGLGTGELF
NA	TRBV7-9	TRBJ2-5	NA	ASSYRGPQETQY
NA	TRBV11-3	TRBJ2-2	NA	ASSLDRASTGELF
NA	TRBV7-2	TRBJ2-4	NA	ASSAQGAKNIQY
many	TRBV6-2/TRBV6-3	TRBJ2-3	TRBD1	ASSWTGGTDTQY
many	TRBV3-1	TRBJ2-7	NA	ASGPNYEQY
many	TRBV7-2	TRBJ2-3	TRBD2	ASSPRSFTSGDTDTQY
NA	TRBV10-3	TRBJ2-3	TRBD1	AISEPQTGSADTQY
many	TRBV3-1	TRBJ2-1	NA	ASSVFWGEQF
many	TRBV4-3	TRBJ2-6	TRBD1	ASSQDLQGATGANVLT
NA	TRBV5-1	TRBJ2-5	TRBD2	ASSPRVAGGAETQY
many	TRBV12-3/TRBV12-4	TRBJ1-2	NA	ASSFDGWSGYT
many	TRBV28	TRBJ2-7	NA	ASSVPLNEQY
once	TRBV9	TRBJ2-3	NA	ASSAFSSDTQY
once	TRBV20-1	NA	TRBD1	SASPTGGVEQY
NA	TRBV24-1	TRBJ2-7	TRBD2	ATSDRTSRYEQY
NA	TRBV18	TRBJ2-5	NA	ASPPTNIGETQY
NA	TRBV24-1	TRBJ1-1	TRBD1	ATNRDRGTEAF
few	TRBV9	TRBJ2-3	NA	ASSVGASTDTQY
NA	TRBV20-1	TRBJ2-1	TRBD2	SARVGGSSYNEQF
NA	TRBV25-1	TRBJ2-5	TRBD1	ASGDRQETQY
NA	TRBV7-6	TRBJ2-3	TRBD2	ASSPRSRAGYTDTQY
NA	TRBV12-3/TRBV12-4	TRBJ2-5	TRBD1	ASSLTGVGQY
NA	TRBV7-6	TRBJ2-7	TRBD1	ASSPGTGGGLGEQY
NA	TRBV3-1	TRBJ1-1	NA	ASSQEGPNTEAF
NA	TRBV4-2	NA	TRBD2	ASSQDRSGVYEQY
few	TRBV7-2	TRBJ2-1	TRBD1	ASSFGLTGNEQF
NA	TRBV5-1	TRBJ2-1	NA	ASSLEGRQHNEQF